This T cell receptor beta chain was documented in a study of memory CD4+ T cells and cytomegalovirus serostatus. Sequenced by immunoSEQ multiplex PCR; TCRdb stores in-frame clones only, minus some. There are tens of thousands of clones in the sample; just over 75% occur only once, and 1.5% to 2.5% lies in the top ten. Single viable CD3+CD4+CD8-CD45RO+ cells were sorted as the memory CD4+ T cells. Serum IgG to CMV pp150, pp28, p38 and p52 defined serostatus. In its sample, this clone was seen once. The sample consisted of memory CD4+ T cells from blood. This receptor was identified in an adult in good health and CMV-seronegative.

CDR3 loop: CASSTGQGENTEAFF. CDR3 bases: TGTGCCAGCAGCACCGGGCAGGGGGAGAACACTGAAGCTTTCTTT. The V call is TRBV11-3, the J call TRBJ1-1; 7 bases match TRBD1. The CDR3 consists of 15 residues. Germline CDR1 and CDR2: SGHNT and YENEEA. J was trimmed by 1 base and V by 5 bases; bases with no gene match: 7. Full variable domain (remainder filled in from reference TRBV11-3 and TRBJ1-1): EAGVVQSPRYKIIEKKQPVAFWCNPISGHNTLYWYLQNLGQGPELLIRYENEEAVDDSQLPKDRFSAERLKGVDSTLKIQPAELGDSAVYLCASSTGQGENTEAFFGQGTRLTVV.